This T cell receptor beta chain was sequenced for a study of T cell responses to AZD1222 COVID-19 vaccine. About the research overall: Second-dose schedules of about 4 or about 12 weeks were combined. Overall study findings and caveats: The study identified only five to seven AZD1222 recipients as seropositive at baseline. Mostly white British, mostly female donors; authors suggested clonal diversity may be underestimated.

Clones were sequenced by immunoSEQ multiplex PCR, and TCRdb holds only the in-frame ones, with some missing. The sample lists more than 85,000 clones, 75% to 90% occurring once. Germline V lookup: CDR1 LGHNT, CDR2 FRNRAP. V was pared by 1 base and J by 6 bases, with 1 base between. This CDR3 is built from 12 residues. A note on this clone: Its antigen is as yet unknown.

The chain carries TRBV12-5 and TRBJ1-6; the D is unclear. The TCR was taken from an adult in good health. Source: peripheral blood, taken on day 0 of AZD1222 vaccination. The CDR3 DNA reads as TGTGCTAGTGGTTTGGGTAATTCACCCCTCCACTTT. Its translation: CASGLGNSPLHF.